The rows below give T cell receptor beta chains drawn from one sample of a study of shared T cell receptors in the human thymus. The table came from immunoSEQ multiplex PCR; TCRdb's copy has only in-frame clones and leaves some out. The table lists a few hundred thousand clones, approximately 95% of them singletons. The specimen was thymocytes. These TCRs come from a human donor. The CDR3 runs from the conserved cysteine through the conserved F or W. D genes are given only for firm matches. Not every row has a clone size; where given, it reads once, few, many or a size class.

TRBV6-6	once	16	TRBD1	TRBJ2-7	CASTESRDRRTYEQYF	TGTGCCAGCACCGAGAGCCGGGACAGGAGAACCTACGAGCAGTACTTC
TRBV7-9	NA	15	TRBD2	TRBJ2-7	CASSLSGRVTYEQYF	TGTGCCAGCAGCTTAAGCGGGAGAGTCACCTACGAGCAGTACTTC
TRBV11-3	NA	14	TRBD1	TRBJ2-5	CASSSPDRQETQYF	TGTGCCAGCAGCTCCCCGGACAGGCAAGAGACCCAGTACTTC
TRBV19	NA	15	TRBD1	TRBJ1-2	CASSIAIDRVYGYTF	TGTGCCAGTAGTATAGCAATAGACAGGGTCTACGGCTACACCTTC
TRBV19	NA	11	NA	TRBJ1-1	CATRQGPEAFF	TGTGCCACCCGGCAGGGGCCTGAAGCTTTCTTT
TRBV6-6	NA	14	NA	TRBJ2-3	CASGDWTSADTQYF	TGTGCCAGCGGGGACTGGACCAGCGCAGATACGCAGTATTTT
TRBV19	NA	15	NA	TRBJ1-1	CASSIDPTRGVEAFF	TGTGCCAGTAGTATAGACCCGACCCGAGGGGTTGAAGCTTTCTTT
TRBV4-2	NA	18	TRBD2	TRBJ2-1	CASSQPPVSREAYNEQFF	TGTGCCAGCAGCCAACCCCCCGTCTCGCGGGAGGCCTACAATGAGCAGTTCTTC
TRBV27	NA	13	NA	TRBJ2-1	CASGIAPNNEQFF	TGTGCCAGTGGGATAGCGCCGAACAATGAGCAGTTCTTC
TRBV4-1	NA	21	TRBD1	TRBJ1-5	CASSQRAENRGSLSPNQPQHF	TGCGCCAGCAGCCAGAGAGCTGAGAACAGGGGAAGCCTCAGTCCCAATCAGCCCCAGCATTTT
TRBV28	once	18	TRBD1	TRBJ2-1	CASSLGGQDRGRYNEQFF	TGTGCCAGCAGTTTAGGAGGACAGGACAGGGGTCGTTACAATGAGCAGTTCTTC
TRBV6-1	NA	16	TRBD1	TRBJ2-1	CASSVAGDSGTNEQFF	TGTGCCAGCAGTGTCGCCGGGGACAGTGGGACCAATGAGCAGTTCTTC
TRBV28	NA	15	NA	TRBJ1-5	CASSSLGDSNQPQHF	TGTGCCAGCAGTTCCCTCGGGGATAGCAATCAGCCCCAGCATTTT
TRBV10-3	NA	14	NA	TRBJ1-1	CATSPFSENTEAFF	TGTGCCACCTCCCCCTTTTCGGAAAACACTGAAGCTTTCTTT
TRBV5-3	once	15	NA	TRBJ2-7	CARSLGPRPAYEQYF	TGTGCCAGAAGCTTGGGTCCGAGACCTGCCTACGAGCAGTACTTC
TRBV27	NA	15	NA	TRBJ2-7	CASSPAGTDGYEQYF	TGTGCCAGCAGTCCAGCCGGGACTGATGGCTACGAGCAGTACTTC
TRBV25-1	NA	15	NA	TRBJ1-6	CASSNAGLYNSPLHF	TGTGCCAGCTCCAACGCAGGGCTGTATAATTCACCCCTCCACTTT
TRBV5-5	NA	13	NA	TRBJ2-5	CASSFRPQETQYF	TGTGCCAGCAGCTTCCGCCCCCAAGAGACCCAGTACTTC